The 28 T cell receptor beta chains below all came from one sample that was sequenced in a study of blood T cell repertoires in COVID-19. Sequenced by immunoSEQ multiplex PCR; TCRdb stores in-frame clones only, minus some. The sample includes under 300,000 clones, nearly 90% of them seen just once. Sequences were obtained from peripheral blood. The receptors derive from a young woman with acute or convalescent COVID-19.

The V gene is TRBV5-4, the J gene TRBJ2-2; 9 nucleotides line up with TRBD2. The CDR3 runs 16 residues. Germline V CDR1 and CDR2: SGHNT, YYREEE (reference sequence). J lost 3 bases, V lost 2 bases, and 5 bases had no gene match. The DNA for the CDR3 is TGTGCCAGCAGCTTTCTAGCGGGAACCGACACCGGGGAGCTGTTTTTT. This gives the protein CASSFLAGTDTGELFF.

The chain employs TRBV19 and TRBJ2-5; 8 bases align to TRBD2. CDR3 length: 15 amino acids. Germline trimming cut 3 bases from V and 4 bases from J; bases unmatched to any gene: 7. From germline, CDR1 is LNHDA and CDR2 SQIVND (reference sequence). The CDR3 DNA reads TGTGCCAGTAGTATTAACGGGAGGGCCCGAGAGACCCAGTACTTC. Protein product: CASSINGRARETQYF.

The chain recombines TRBV9 with TRBJ1-5, with D tentatively TRBD1 (6 bases). Germline V gene sequence: CDR1 SGDLS, CDR2 YYNGEE. This CDR3 has 12 amino acids. Trimming removed 3 bases at V and 9 bases at J, with 10 bases between. The CDR3 DNA follows: TGTGCCAGCAGCGCGGGGGGGCTGCCCCAGCATTTT. Protein: CASSAGGLPQHF.

The V call is TRBV7-9, the J call TRBJ1-4; TRBD1 matches at 8 bases. Germline assignment: CDR1 SEHNR and CDR2 FQNEAQ (reference sequence). The CDR3 contains 16 residues. The J segment lost 0 bases and the V segment lost 5 bases, leaving 5 bases of the junction unmatched. For the CDR3, the DNA is TGTGCCAGCAGCAGAGACAGGGGAGCAACTAATGAAAAACTGTTTTTT. Protein sequence: CASSRDRGATNEKLFF.

The gene calls are TRBV27 and TRBJ2-7, with 7 bases lining up with TRBD1. Germline loops: CDR1 MNHEY, CDR2 SMNVEV (reference sequence). The CDR3 is 17 residues long. Trimming cost V 3 bases and J 0 bases; bases outside gene matches: 11. The CDR3 protein is CASSFRAQQGPSYEQYF. Here the CDR3 DNA reads TGTGCCAGCAGTTTCCGTGCACAACAGGGGCCCTCCTACGAGCAGTACTTC.

The chain employs TRBV7-2 and TRBJ2-1; tentatively, D is TRBD2 (7 bases). There are 15 residues in the CDR3. Germline CDR1 and CDR2: SGHTA and FQGNSA. Deletions cut 6 bases from V and 7 bases from J, with 19 bases between. The CDR3 region is CASSPTGRVWNEQFF. The CDR3 coding sequence is TGTGCCAGCAGTCCAACAGGGAGGGTTTGGAATGAGCAGTTCTTC.

This chain connects TRBV18 to TRBJ2-7, with 10 bases identical to TRBD1. In germline, CDR1 is KGHSH, CDR2 LQKENI. The trim removed 5 bases at V and 3 bases at J, leaving 4 bases unmatched. CDR3 length: 14 amino acids. The CDR3 loop is CASSTTGGHYEQYF. In DNA, the CDR3 is TGTGCCAGCTCAACGACAGGGGGCCACTACGAGCAGTACTTC.

The chain uses TRBV4-3 and TRBJ2-7, with D possibly TRBD1 on 6 matching bases. CDR1 and CDR2 (germline): LGHNA, YSLEER. This CDR3 has 17 residues. V lost 0 bases and J 4 bases, leaving 19 bases between the germline ends. CDR3 in DNA: TGCGCCAGCAGCCAAGAAGAGGACTTGAGGGGGTCTTACGAGCAGTACTTC. Protein: CASSQEEDLRGSYEQYF.

The chain has TRBV10-3 and TRBJ2-7; 8 bases line up with TRBD1. V dropped 11 bases and J dropped 2; count of bases not matched to a gene: 5. This CDR3 comprises 12 residues. CDR1 is ENHRY, CDR2 SYGVKD, per germline. CDR3 amino acids: CAVKGQAYEQYF. The CDR3 coding sequence is TGTGCCGTAAAGGGACAGGCCTACGAGCAGTACTTC.

The chain recombines TRBV7-2 with TRBJ1-1; 7 bases line up with TRBD1. The CDR3 loop spans 15 amino acids. Germline CDR1 reads SGHTA; CDR2 reads FQGNSA. V shed 5 bases and J 1 base; nucleotides not matched to a gene: 7. CDR3 nucleotides: TGTGCCAGCAGCCCCCCGACAGGGCGGAACACTGAAGCTTTCTTT. It is translated as CASSPPTGRNTEAFF.

J is TRBJ2-7 and V is TRBV9; possible D gene TRBD1, 5 bases. The length of the CDR3 is 15 residues. Germline CDR1 SGDLS, CDR2 YYNGEE. The V end lost 1 base, the J end lost 5 bases, and 16 bases lay between the germline ends. The CDR3 spells CASSVTGAIIHEQYF. CDR3 sequence (DNA): TGTGCCAGCAGCGTAACTGGGGCGATAATCCACGAGCAGTACTTC.

The chain carries TRBV11-1 and TRBJ2-5, with a tentative D call TRBD2 (5 bases). V shed 6 bases and J shed 7 bases, with 12 bases lying between them. The CDR3 has 12 amino acids. The germline V gene has CDR1 SGHAT and CDR2 FQDESV (reference sequence). Written as DNA, the CDR3 is TGTGCCAGCAGACCGACGAGCGGGACCCAGTACTTC. It codes for CASRPTSGTQYF.

J is TRBJ2-1 and V is TRBV4-3; 8 bases are a match to TRBD2. Germline V gives CDR1 LGHNA, CDR2 YSLEER. The V and J ends lost 3 bases and 5 bases, in that order; junction bases with no gene match: 15. There are 18 residues in the CDR3. This CDR3 is CASSHENSGTRVDNEQFF. In nucleotides, the CDR3 is TGCGCCAGCAGCCACGAAAATTCGGGGACTAGAGTCGACAATGAGCAGTTCTTC.

V is TRBV29-1 and J is TRBJ2-5; 8 positions agree with TRBD2. J was trimmed by 0 bases and V by 5 bases; bases with no gene match: 2. The CDR3 is 13 residues long. CDR1 and CDR2 (germline): SQVTM, ANQGSEA. The CDR3 nucleotides are TGCAGCGTTATAGCGGGATACCAAGAGACCCAGTACTTC. Encoded protein: CSVIAGYQETQYF.

The rearrangement uses TRBV5-5 and TRBJ2-1, with unresolved D. CDR3 length: 16 residues. V was clipped by 4 bases and J by 0 bases, with 14 bases between them. Germline CDR1 reads SGHKS; CDR2 reads YYEKEE (reference sequence). CDR3 amino acids: CASSDAAISSYNEQFF. CDR3 bases: TGTGCCAGCAGCGACGCGGCAATCAGCTCCTACAATGAGCAGTTCTTC.

The rearrangement links TRBV4-3 to TRBJ2-7; 9 nucleotides line up with TRBD1. This CDR3 is built from 15 residues. Germline V gene sequence: CDR1 LGHNA, CDR2 YSLEER. The V segment lost 0 bases and the J segment 5 bases; nucleotides outside the gene matches: 5. CDR3 DNA sequence: TGCGCCAGCAGCCAAGAAGGGACAGGGAAGAACGAGCAGTACTTC. Protein: CASSQEGTGKNEQYF.

The rearrangement links TRBV18 to TRBJ2-3; 8 nucleotides line up with TRBD2. CDR1 and CDR2 (germline): KGHSH, LQKENI. V lost 3 bases, J lost 0 bases, and 2 bases stayed unmatched. The CDR3 extends over 15 amino acids. The CDR3 bases are TGTGCCAGCTCACCCCAGCGGGAGAGCACAGATACGCAGTATTTT. Residues: CASSPQRESTDTQYF.

This chain connects TRBV11-2 to TRBJ2-6; 10 nucleotides match TRBD1. There are 17 residues in the CDR3. Germline CDR1 reads SGHAT; CDR2 reads FQNNGV. J lost 4 bases, V lost 0 bases, and 3 bases had no gene match. The CDR3 loop reads CASSLDGTGVGANVLTF. In DNA form, the CDR3 reads TGTGCCAGCAGCTTAGATGGGACAGGGGTGGGGGCCAACGTCCTGACTTTC.

The genes are TRBV5-1 and TRBJ2-7; the match to TRBD1 covers 9 bases. Per germline, CDR1 SGHRS and CDR2 YFSETQ. V was pared by 3 bases and J by 6 bases, with 7 bases of the junction left unmatched. The length of the CDR3 is 14 residues. CDR3 nucleotide sequence: TGCGCCAGCAGCTCACCGGGACAGGGTGGCGAGCAGTACTTC. Amino acid sequence: CASSSPGQGGEQYF.

This clone was found a few times. The chain combines TRBV5-6 with TRBJ1-5, with 9 bases fitting TRBD1. The J segment lost 5 bases and the V segment lost 6 bases, leaving 12 bases of the junction unmatched. The CDR3 contains 16 residues. From germline, CDR1 is SGHDT and CDR2 YYEEEE. The CDR3 loop reads CASTIGGTGIHQPQHF. In DNA form, the CDR3 reads TGTGCCAGCACTATAGGGGGGACAGGGATTCATCAGCCCCAGCATTTT.

The chain couples TRBV6-5 to TRBJ2-1; the match to TRBD2 covers 8 bases. V gave up 7 bases and J gave up 5 bases; unmatched junction bases: 7. The CDR3 covers 14 residues. Germline loops: CDR1 MNHEY, CDR2 SVGAGI. The CDR3 sequence is CASMGLAGNNEQFF. CDR3 nucleotides: TGTGCCAGCATGGGGCTAGCGGGTAACAATGAGCAGTTCTTC.

This chain uses TRBV6-2 or TRBV6-3 with TRBJ2-7, with TRBD1 matching 8 bases. The junction had 17 bases not matched to a gene; V was cut back by 0 bases and J by 4 bases. Germline V lookup: CDR1 MNHEY, CDR2 SVGEGT. The CDR3 loop spans 19 amino acids. This CDR3 reads CASSYSRTGSHQWGYEQYF. Here the CDR3 DNA reads TGTGCCAGCAGTTACTCCCGGACAGGGAGTCACCAATGGGGGTACGAGCAGTACTTC.

This clone was recorded only once. V usage is TRBV19 and J usage is TRBJ1-1; D is unclear. V gave up 6 bases and J gave up 7 bases, with 9 bases separating them. The CDR3 is 11 residues long. Per the germline V gene, CDR1 is LNHDA and CDR2 is SQIVND (reference sequence). CDR3 region: CASSGWSEAFF. The CDR3, as DNA: TGTGCCAGTAGCGGGTGGAGTGAAGCTTTCTTT.

The rearrangement links TRBV5-4 to TRBJ2-6; D unresolved. Germline V CDR1 and CDR2: SGHNT, YYREEE (reference sequence). V was clipped by 6 bases and J by 0 bases, with 13 bases between them. The CDR3 totals 16 residues. The DNA for the CDR3 is TGTGCCAGCATCGACACGCTACTCTCTGGGGCCAACGTCCTGACTTTC. As protein: CASIDTLLSGANVLTF.

For the CDR3, the DNA is TGTGCCAGTAGTTTAGCGGGAGGGGGAGATACGCAGTATTTT. It encodes CASSLAGGGDTQYF. The gene calls are TRBV19 and TRBJ2-3, with TRBD2 matching over 11 bases. Germline CDR1 is LNHDA and CDR2 is SQIVND (reference sequence). V shed 5 bases and J 5 bases; nucleotides not matched to a gene: 3. The length of the CDR3 is 14 residues.

The genes are TRBV11-2 and TRBJ2-2; TRBD2 might be the D (6 bases). The CDR3 has 15 residues. Trimming left V 10 bases short and J 1 base short, with 16 bases between. Germline values: CDR1 SGHAT, CDR2 FQNNGV. CDR3 DNA: TGTGCCACCAACCCGGGACTCCGGAACACCGGGGAGCTGTTTTTT. Protein product: CATNPGLRNTGELFF.

The chain uses TRBV19 and TRBJ2-3, with a weak D call TRBD1 (6 bases). The germline V gene encodes CDR1 LNHDA and CDR2 SQIVND (reference sequence). The CDR3 spans 15 residues. Trimming shortened V by 1 base and J by 3 bases, and 11 bases separated the two germline ends. CDR3 in DNA: TGTGCCAGTAGTATAGCGACAGGAGCTACAGATACGCAGTATTTT. Protein sequence: CASSIATGATDTQYF.

The chain carries TRBV27 and TRBJ2-7; D may be TRBD1 (6 bases). V shed 3 bases and J shed 5 bases, with 14 bases lying between them. CDR3 length equals 14 residues. Germline values: CDR1 MNHEY, CDR2 SMNVEV (reference sequence). The CDR3 sequence is CASSFGTGPDEQYF. As DNA, the CDR3 is TGTGCCAGCAGTTTCGGTACAGGGCCAGACGAGCAGTACTTC.